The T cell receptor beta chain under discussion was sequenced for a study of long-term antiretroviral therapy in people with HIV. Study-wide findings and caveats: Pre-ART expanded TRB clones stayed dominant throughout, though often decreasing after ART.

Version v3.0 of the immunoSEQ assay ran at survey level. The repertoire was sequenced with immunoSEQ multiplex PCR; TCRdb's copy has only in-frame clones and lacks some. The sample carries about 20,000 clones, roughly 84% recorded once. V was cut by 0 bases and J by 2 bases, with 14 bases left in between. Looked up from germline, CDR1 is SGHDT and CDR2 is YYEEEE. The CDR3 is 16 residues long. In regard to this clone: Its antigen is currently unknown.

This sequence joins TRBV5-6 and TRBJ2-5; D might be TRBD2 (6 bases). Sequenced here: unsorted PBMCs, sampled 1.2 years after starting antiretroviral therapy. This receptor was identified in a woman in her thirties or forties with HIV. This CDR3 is CASSLVGGGRQETQYF. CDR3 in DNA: TGTGCCAGCAGCTTGGTGGGGGGAGGACGGCAAGAGACCCAGTACTTC.